A selection of T cell receptor beta chains follows, all from one sample in a study of blood T cell repertoires in COVID-19. Assay: immunoSEQ multiplex PCR; the TCRdb copy retains only in-frame clones and omits some. Found here are around 200,000 clones, about 83% of them singletons; the top ten hold around 1.3%. The sequenced sample was peripheral blood. These TCRs come from a woman aged 30 to 39 with COVID-19, enrolled during active disease. Each CDR3 is given with its conserved first and last residue. A D gene is named only where the DNA matches it firmly. Clone size is not always given. Where it is, it says once, few, many or a class for expanded clones.

V,D,size,J,CDR3,DNA
TRBV30,NA,NA,TRBJ2-1,CAWGKLSSYNEQFF,TGTGCCTGGGGTAAGCTCTCCTCCTACAATGAGCAGTTCTTC
TRBV5-5,NA,NA,TRBJ1-5,CASSLVGEGQPQHF,TGTGCCAGCAGCTTGGTCGGGGAAGGTCAGCCCCAGCATTTT
TRBV6-5,NA,NA,TRBJ2-1,CANSETAYNEQFF,TGTGCCAACAGCGAGACAGCTTACAATGAGCAGTTCTTC
TRBV6-2/TRBV6-3,NA,NA,TRBJ1-2,CASSYSPVQGGYTF,TGTGCCAGCAGTTACTCACCGGTCCAGGGGGGCTACACCTTC
TRBV7-3,TRBD2,NA,TRBJ2-5,CASSAGALETQYF,TGTGCCAGCAGCGCGGGAGCATTAGAGACCCAGTACTTC
TRBV3-1/TRBV3-2,TRBD1,NA,TRBJ1-1,CASSYRGPTTEAFF,TGTGCCAGCAGTTACAGGGGGCCGACAACTGAAGCTTTCTTT
TRBV9,NA,NA,TRBJ2-1,CASTGGGEQFF,TGTGCCAGCACAGGGGGAGGTGAGCAGTTCTTC
TRBV4-3,NA,NA,TRBJ2-3,CASSQDLPGEGNTQYF,TGCGCCAGCAGCCAAGATCTACCTGGAGAGGGAAATACGCAGTATTTT
TRBV2,NA,NA,TRBJ1-2,CASSESQQANDYGYTF,TGTGCCAGCAGTGAATCGCAACAGGCTAATGACTATGGCTACACCTTC
TRBV4-1,TRBD2,NA,TRBJ2-3,CASSQHFPFPRTSGGTDTQYF,TGCGCCAGCAGCCAACACTTCCCCTTTCCGCGGACTAGCGGGGGTACAGATACGCAGTATTTT
TRBV27,NA,NA,TRBJ1-1,CASSFGGWTEAFF,TGTGCCAGCAGTTTCGGAGGGTGGACTGAAGCTTTCTTT
TRBV25-1,NA,NA,TRBJ2-7,CASSESPHEQYF,TGTGCCAGCAGTGAGAGCCCCCACGAGCAGTACTTC
TRBV14,NA,NA,TRBJ2-7,CASSPPVSYEQYF,TGTGCCAGCAGCCCCCCAGTCTCCTACGAGCAGTACTTC
TRBV21-1,NA,NA,TRBJ1-4,CASSRDRGPRREKLFF,TGTGCCAGCAGCAGAGACAGGGGCCCCCGAAGGGAAAAACTGTTTTTT
TRBV30,TRBD1,NA,TRBJ2-7,CAWSVGATGGYEQYF,TGTGCCTGGAGTGTAGGTGCGACAGGGGGTTACGAGCAGTACTTC
TRBV5-4,NA,once,TRBJ1-3,CASSSGGQRNTIYF,TGTGCCAGCAGCTCCGGGGGTCAGCGGAACACCATATATTTT
TRBV2,TRBD2,few,TRBJ2-1,CASKGTSGRALNEQFF,TGTGCCAGCAAGGGGACTAGCGGTCGCGCCCTGAATGAGCAGTTCTTC
TRBV7-2,TRBD2,NA,TRBJ2-2,CASSLELAGYTGELFF,TGTGCCAGCAGCCTAGAACTAGCGGGATACACCGGGGAGCTGTTTTTT
TRBV23-1,TRBD2,NA,TRBJ2-1,CASSQPTSGTYNEQFF,TGCGCCAGCAGCCAACCGACTAGCGGGACCTACAATGAGCAGTTCTTC
TRBV29-1,TRBD2,NA,TRBJ2-1,CSASPLAAYNEQFF,TGCAGCGCCAGCCCGCTAGCGGCCTACAATGAGCAGTTCTTC
TRBV16,NA,NA,TRBJ2-3,CASSQSGTSTDTQYF,TGTGCCAGCAGCCAAAGTGGGACAAGCACAGATACGCAGTATTTT
TRBV11-2,NA,NA,TRBJ2-2,CASSLAQGELFF,TGTGCCAGCAGCTTAGCGCAGGGGGAGCTGTTTTTT
TRBV10-3,TRBD2,NA,TRBJ2-3,CAIKRGGSTDTQYF,TGTGCCATCAAGCGGGGGGGCTCCACAGATACGCAGTATTTT
TRBV28,TRBD1,NA,TRBJ1-2,CASSLGGTGNLNYGYTF,TGTGCCAGCAGTTTGGGTGGGACAGGCAACCTTAACTATGGCTACACCTTC
TRBV5-1,NA,NA,TRBJ2-7,CASSLQRLGAGEQYF,TGCGCCAGCAGCCTACAAAGACTCGGCGCCGGGGAGCAGTACTTC
TRBV2,TRBD2,NA,TRBJ2-1,CASNRDLLIGSGGAPGNEQFF,TGTGCCAGCAACCGGGACTTATTAATCGGTAGCGGGGGGGCCCCAGGCAATGAGCAGTTCTTC
TRBV4-2,NA,NA,TRBJ2-7,CASSKGSSVLLYEQYF,TGTGCCAGCAGCAAAGGGTCTAGCGTGCTTCTATACGAGCAGTACTTC
TRBV7-2,NA,NA,TRBJ2-5,CASSFGNLETQYF,TGTGCCAGCAGCTTCGGGAATTTGGAGACCCAGTACTTC
TRBV7-6,NA,NA,TRBJ1-2,CASSSNQRGSGGYTF,TGTGCCAGCAGCTCTAACCAGAGAGGATCGGGTGGCTACACCTTC
TRBV5-6,TRBD2,NA,TRBJ2-2,CASSRREGINTGELFF,TGTGCCAGCAGCCGACGGGAGGGGATAAACACCGGGGAGCTGTTTTTT
TRBV19,TRBD1,NA,TRBJ1-2,CASRTGSYGYTF,TGTGCCAGTAGGACAGGGTCCTATGGCTACACCTTC
TRBV3-1/TRBV3-2,NA,NA,TRBJ1-2,CASSQLPASSREGGGYTF,TGTGCCAGCAGCCAACTACCAGCGTCGTCTAGGGAAGGGGGAGGCTACACCTTC
TRBV6-1,NA,once,TRBJ1-2,CASSEGSGGTYGYTF,TGTGCCAGCAGTGAAGGTAGTGGCGGGACCTATGGCTACACCTTC
TRBV19,NA,NA,TRBJ2-3,CASSTMDRQTTDTQYF,TGTGCCAGTAGTACAATGGACAGACAGACAACAGATACGCAGTATTTT
TRBV7-9,NA,NA,TRBJ1-2,CASSPGANYGYTF,TGTGCCAGCAGCCCGGGAGCTAACTATGGCTACACCTTC
TRBV10-3,TRBD2,once,TRBJ2-2,CAISPGTRKPGELFF,TGTGCCATCAGTCCCGGGACTAGGAAACCCGGGGAGCTGTTTTTT
TRBV6-6,TRBD1,once,TRBJ1-6,CASSLLRGRESPLHF,TGTGCCAGCAGTTTACTCAGGGGGCGGGAATCACCCCTCCACTTT
TRBV19,NA,once,TRBJ2-1,CASSIAGLNEQFF,TGTGCCAGTAGTATAGCCGGACTAAATGAGCAGTTCTTC
TRBV6-4,NA,NA,TRBJ1-2,CASSPTGVSNYGYTF,TGTGCCAGCAGCCCCACGGGGGTTTCAAACTATGGCTACACCTTC
TRBV14,TRBD2,NA,TRBJ2-1,CASSPLADSYNEQFF,TGTGCCAGCAGCCCCCTAGCGGACTCCTACAATGAGCAGTTCTTC
TRBV4-3,TRBD1,NA,TRBJ2-7,CASSQEVPGGQGYEQYF,TGCGCCAGCAGCCAAGAAGTACCCGGTGGACAGGGATACGAGCAGTACTTC